This T cell receptor (beta chain) was profiled in a study of blood T cells in healthy people across ages. Study-wide points: Lack of knowledge of donor CMV status possibly confounded expanded clonotype changes.

Next came a second PCR, run for about 7 to 11 cycles, which used a sample-barcoded 5' primer along with a J-beta primer mix. MiXCR was run by TCRdb on the 5' RACE reads, yielding one entry per CDR3 protein. The sample includes hundreds of thousands of distinct CDR3 sequences, roughly 35% of them seen just once. V was pared by 2 bases and J by 1 base, with 8 bases between. The CDR3 is 14 amino acids. The germline CDR1 and CDR2 sequences are KGHSH and LQKENI. A word on this clonotype: Its antigen is still unknown.

PBMCs numbering at least 6 million were isolated per sample. The receptor was derived from a man between 18 and 35 years old in good health. The rearrangement uses TRBV18 and TRBJ1-1; D unresolved. The specimen sequenced was blood. The CDR3 sequence is CASSPAGPNTEAFF. CDR3 bases: TGTGCCAGCTCACCAGCAGGCCCGAACACTGAAGCTTTCTTT.